These 30 T cell receptor beta chains originate from one sample sequenced in a study of cytomegalovirus exposure and HLA in healthy donors. In the PCR, 60 Vbeta and 13 Jbeta primers were used. The assay was immunoSEQ multiplex PCR, and TCRdb's table has in-frame clones only and misses some. The sample has about 73,000 clones; 75% are singletons. Sequenced sample: PBMCs. Receptors originate from a man in his 70s in good health and CMV-seronegative.

In regard to this clone: The sample carries other DNA sequences with the same CDR3. The V gene is TRBV9, the J gene TRBJ2-2; D not certain. V gave up 0 bases and J gave up 5 bases, with 5 bases separating them. The germline V gene has CDR1 SGDLS and CDR2 YYNGEE. The CDR3 length is 13 residues. In DNA, the CDR3 is TGTGCCAGCAGCGTAGGTAGTACCGGGGAGCTGTTTTTT. Protein product: CASSVGSTGELFF.

The gene calls are TRBV4-1 and TRBJ1-1; tentatively, D is TRBD1 (5 bases). CDR1 MGHRA and CDR2 YSYEKL come from the germline V gene. The CDR3 has 12 residues. The V and J ends lost 9 bases and 3 bases respectively, with 11 bases between them. The chain's CDR3 is CASVGLYTEAFF. The CDR3, as DNA: TGCGCCAGTGTGGGACTTTACACTGAAGCTTTCTTT.

The chain combines TRBV5-6 with TRBJ1-1; tentatively, D is TRBD1 (5 bases). V lost 2 bases, J lost 1 base, and 15 bases lay in between. The germline V gene has CDR1 SGHDT and CDR2 YYEEEE. CDR3 length: 16 amino acids. CDR3 residues: CASSFLAGQGNTEAFF. CDR3 in DNA: TGTGCCAGCAGCTTCTTGGCAGGGCAAGGGAACACTGAAGCTTTCTTT.

This clone has at least ten counts. V and J are TRBV30 and TRBJ2-1; D gene uncertain. CDR1 and CDR2 from the germline V gene are GTSNPN and SVGIG (reference sequence). V was trimmed by 4 bases and J by 2 bases, leaving 24 bases between them. The CDR3 contains 18 residues. CDR3 sequence reads: CAWTPIPTFSITYNEQFF. CDR3 in DNA: TGTGCCTGGACCCCGATACCTACTTTCTCAATTACCTACAATGAGCAGTTCTTC.

J is TRBJ2-1 and V is TRBV5-1; D remains ambiguous. The length of the CDR3 is 14 residues. Germline V gene data show CDR1 as SGHRS and CDR2 as YFSETQ. Trimming took 1 base from V and 3 from J, leaving 8 bases between them. The CDR3 here is CASSLQNNYNEQFF. DNA for the CDR3: TGCGCCAGCAGCTTGCAGAATAACTACAATGAGCAGTTCTTC.

The J gene is TRBJ2-7, the V gene TRBV7-9, with D hard to call. The CDR3 has 12 amino acids. Germline lookup yields CDR1 SEHNR and CDR2 FQNEAQ (reference sequence). The V end lost 1 base, the J end lost 6 bases, and 7 bases lay between the germline ends. CDR3 sequence (DNA): TGTGCCAGCAGCTTAGAGGCAGGCGAGCAGTACTTC. Its translation: CASSLEAGEQYF.

The chain employs TRBV28 and TRBJ1-4, with 7 bases lining up with TRBD1. CDR1 and CDR2 from the germline V gene are MDHEN and SYDVKM. The CDR3 has 14 residues. The V gene end was trimmed by 10 bases and the J gene end by 8 bases; junction bases not matched to a gene: 13. The CDR3 nucleotides read TGTGCCACCGATACCCCCGGGACAGAGGAAAAACTGTTTTTT. Its protein is CATDTPGTEEKLFF.

This chain links TRBV2 with TRBJ1-2; D is perhaps TRBD1 (5 bases). The CDR3 spans 16 residues. V gave up 7 bases and J gave up 6 bases, with 24 bases separating them. Germline V lookup: CDR1 SNHLY, CDR2 FYNNEI. The CDR3 nucleotides are TGTGCCAGCACCCCGGGACTCCAAGCCCCACTTAATGGCTACACCTTC. Its translation: CASTPGLQAPLNGYTF.

The CDR3 is CAISRGDWETQYF. CDR3 DNA: TGTGCCATCAGCAGGGGAGATTGGGAGACCCAGTACTTC. The rearrangement uses TRBV10-3 and TRBJ2-5; weak D call: TRBD1 (6 bases). The CDR3 sequence is 13 residues long. The V end was cut by 6 bases, the J end by 5 bases, with 13 bases between. The germline V gene encodes CDR1 ENHRY and CDR2 SYGVKD.

This chain connects TRBV28 to TRBJ1-1; 7 bases fit TRBD1. After removal of 3 bases from V and 1 base from J, the junction contained 2 bases not matched to a gene. The CDR3 contains 14 residues. Germline-derived CDR1 and CDR2 are MDHEN and SYDVKM. The CDR3 DNA sequence: TGTGCCAGCAGTTTGGGGACAGAGAACACTGAAGCTTTCTTT. Its translation is CASSLGTENTEAFF.

This chain uses TRBV14 with TRBJ2-2; unclear D gene. Trimming shortened V by 4 bases and J by 1 base, and 4 bases separated the two germline ends. CDR3 length: 13 residues. Per germline, CDR1 SGHDN and CDR2 FVKESK. CDR3 region: CASSPQNTGELFF. The CDR3 DNA is TGTGCCAGCAGCCCACAGAACACCGGGGAGCTGTTTTTT.

The rearrangement joins TRBV13 to TRBJ1-1, with no clear D. Trimming took off 1 base at V and 3 bases at J, with 6 bases between the two ends. The CDR3 totals 13 residues. Per germline, CDR1 PRHDT and CDR2 FYEKMQ (reference sequence). CDR3 in DNA: TGTGCCAGCAGCTTAGACCGGGACACTGAAGCTTTCTTT. Translated: CASSLDRDTEAFF.

The DNA of the CDR3 is TGTGCCAGCAGCAACCACCTCCGGGACAGGAACTCTGGAAACACCATATATTTT. Amino acid sequence: CASSNHLRDRNSGNTIYF. The chain combines TRBV21-1 with TRBJ1-3; the table assigns TRBD1, which was not confirmed against the DNA. TRBV21-1 is a pseudogene locus. CDR3 length equals 18 residues.

This clone was recorded only once. The chain recombines TRBV10-3 with TRBJ1-1; D ambiguous. This CDR3 has 15 amino acids. V lost 0 bases to trimming and J lost 1 base, with 9 bases between them. CDR1 is ENHRY, CDR2 SYGVKD, per germline. The DNA of the CDR3 is TGTGCCATCAGTGAGTCGGGCAGCCCGAACACTGAAGCTTTCTTT. It codes for CAISESGSPNTEAFF.

The chain combines TRBV5-3 with TRBJ2-2, with 10 nucleotides matching TRBD1. TRBV5-3 is an ORF; its function is uncertain. Trimming removed 2 bases from V and 9 bases from J; junction bases left unmatched: 7. The CDR3 sequence is 15 residues long. The CDR3 is CARSLGDRGPWELFF. The CDR3 DNA reads as TGTGCCAGAAGCTTAGGGGACAGGGGACCCTGGGAGCTGTTTTTT.

The rearrangement uses TRBV27 and TRBJ1-6; D is unresolved. Per the germline V gene, CDR1 is MNHEY and CDR2 is SMNVEV (reference sequence). With 5 bases removed from V and 7 bases from J, the gap between germline ends came to 12 bases. CDR3 length: 14 residues. CDR3 amino acids: CASSIRLLNSPLHF. In DNA form, the CDR3 reads TGTGCCAGCAGTATTCGACTTCTGAATTCACCCCTCCACTTT.

The V and J genes are TRBV5-1 and TRBJ2-1; 9 bases match TRBD2. The V and J ends lost 5 bases and 6 bases, in that order; junction bases with no gene match: 18. The CDR3 covers 18 residues. The germline gives CDR1 SGHRS, CDR2 YFSETQ. The CDR3 coding sequence is TGCGCCAGCAGTTCGACCCCTTCGGGCGGGAGGGCCGGCAATGAGCAGTTCTTC. Its protein is CASSSTPSGGRAGNEQFF.

This clone occurred a few times. CDR3 DNA sequence: TGTGCCTGGAGTGTACTGAACAGTAATAGCAATCAGCCCCAGCATTTT. It is translated as CAWSVLNSNSNQPQHF. The V gene is TRBV30, the J gene TRBJ1-5; D unclear. Between the trimmed V and J ends, which lost 0 bases and 0 bases, there was a span of 12 bases. CDR3 length equals 16 residues. Germline V gene lookup returns CDR1 GTSNPN and CDR2 SVGIG (reference sequence).

The rearrangement links TRBV2 to TRBJ2-3; D uncertain. The CDR3 is 14 amino acids. CDR1 SNHLY and CDR2 FYNNEI come from the germline V gene. The V end was cut by 4 bases, the J end by 2 bases, with 10 bases between. DNA for the CDR3: TGTGCCAGCAGTGTGGCCCCGTCCACAGATACGCAGTATTTT. This sequence encodes CASSVAPSTDTQYF.

The chain recombines TRBV5-6 with TRBJ2-5; TRBD2 agrees at 8 bases. The CDR3 is made up of 15 amino acids. V shed 1 base, J shed 4 bases, and the junction held 6 bases outside the gene matches. Germline V gene sequence: CDR1 SGHDT, CDR2 YYEEEE. The CDR3 region is CASSLYRGGPETQYF. Written as DNA, the CDR3 is TGTGCCAGCAGCTTGTATCGCGGGGGGCCAGAGACCCAGTACTTC.

The V gene is TRBV11-3, the J gene TRBJ2-3; 7 bases match TRBD2. V trimming: 4 bases; J trimming: 4 bases; junction bases outside the gene matches: 5. CDR3 length: 14 amino acids. Per the germline V gene, CDR1 is SGHNT and CDR2 is YENEEA. Written as DNA, the CDR3 is TGTGCCAGCAGCTGGGGTCGGGGGGCAGATACGCAGTATTTT. Translating gives CASSWGRGADTQYF.

In this sample, this clone turned up a few times. This chain joins TRBV4-3 and TRBJ1-5; D not certain. The germline V gene encodes CDR1 LGHNA and CDR2 YSLEER. V was shortened by 0 bases and J by 6 bases, with 6 bases between the two germline ends. This CDR3 is built from 13 residues. CDR3 coding DNA: TGCGCCAGCAGCCAAGATCGCGGTCAGCCCCAGCATTTT. Amino acids: CASSQDRGQPQHF.

The chain couples TRBV10-2 to TRBJ2-1; 13 positions match TRBD2. V dropped 7 bases and J dropped 3; count of bases not matched to a gene: 3. The CDR3 length is 15 residues. Per germline, CDR1 WSHSY and CDR2 SAAADI. The CDR3 is CASTLAGGNYNEQFF. In DNA form, the CDR3 reads TGCGCCAGCACACTAGCGGGAGGGAACTACAATGAGCAGTTCTTC.

In regard to this clone: In the same sample, other DNA sequences code for this CDR3. This chain uses TRBV5-1 with TRBJ2-5; D gene ambiguous. CDR3 length: 16 amino acids. Trimming pared 4 bases from V and 2 bases from J, leaving 18 bases between. Germline V gene data show CDR1 as SGHRS and CDR2 as YFSETQ. The CDR3 DNA follows: TGCGCCAGCAGCCTCCCGGGTATTCGCAAGCAAGAGACCCAGTACTTC. Amino acids: CASSLPGIRKQETQYF.

This sequence joins TRBV18 and TRBJ2-7, with D possibly matching TRBD2 (5 bases). The CDR3 runs to 15 residues. Germline CDR1 reads KGHSH; CDR2 reads LQKENI. V gave up 1 base and J gave up 2 bases, with 12 bases separating them. Written as DNA, the CDR3 is TGTGCCAGCTCACCACTAACCCTAGCCCCCTACGAGCAGTACTTC. It encodes CASSPLTLAPYEQYF.

The gene calls are TRBV18 and TRBJ1-1; the match to TRBD1 covers 9 bases. Trimming took 6 bases from V and 1 from J; bases not matched to a gene: 3. This CDR3 contains 14 residues. Germline assignment: CDR1 KGHSH and CDR2 LQKENI. The chain's CDR3 is CASSSDRGNTEAFF. The CDR3 coding sequence is TGTGCCAGCTCTTCGGACAGGGGGAACACTGAAGCTTTCTTT.

This chain joins TRBV4-1 and TRBJ2-7; D is possibly TRBD2 (7 bases). The CDR3 length is 17 residues. Trimming left V 2 bases short and J 5 bases short, with 22 bases between. Germline assignment: CDR1 MGHRA and CDR2 YSYEKL. This CDR3 reads CASSQIDVAGAVHEQYF. The DNA for the CDR3 is TGCGCCAGCAGCCAAATCGACGTGGCGGGGGCGGTCCACGAGCAGTACTTC.

This rearrangement joins TRBV4-1 to TRBJ2-1; 9 bases are a match to TRBD1. This CDR3 is built from 13 residues. Germline CDR1 is MGHRA and CDR2 is YSYEKL. V trimming: 3 bases; J trimming: 7 bases; junction bases outside the gene matches: 1. The CDR3 here is CASSHGQGNEQFF. The CDR3 coding sequence is TGCGCCAGCAGCCATGGACAGGGGAATGAGCAGTTCTTC.

The chain carries TRBV2 and TRBJ1-2; TRBD1 matches 11 bases. Trimming cost V 0 bases and J 4 bases; bases outside gene matches: 7. The CDR3 has 17 residues. Germline lookup yields CDR1 SNHLY and CDR2 FYNNEI. The CDR3 DNA follows: TGTGCCAGCAGTGAAGCGCTTGGGACAGGGGGTTCCTATGGCTACACCTTC. Translated, it gives CASSEALGTGGSYGYTF.

The chain joins TRBV7-2 to TRBJ2-5; 9 bases line up with TRBD2. V lost 5 bases to trimming and J lost 4 bases; unmatched junction nucleotides: 17. Germline-derived CDR1 and CDR2 are SGHTA and FQGNSA. This CDR3 region has 18 residues. The CDR3 spells CASSPFSTGGGARETQYF. CDR3 nucleotide sequence: TGTGCCAGCAGCCCTTTCTCCACTGGCGGGGGGGCCCGAGAGACCCAGTACTTC.